This T cell receptor (beta chain) was sequenced for a study of blood T cell repertoires in COVID-19. Study background: The cDNA or gDNA used as material had been derived from T cells, B-cell-depleted T cells, or PBMCs.

Per germline, CDR1 GTSNPN and CDR2 SVGIG (reference sequence). This CDR3 is 13 amino acids long. Trimming took off 0 bases at V and 5 bases at J, with 10 bases between the two ends. Authors' processing steps: Scientists estimated how many nucleated cells there were by amplifying reference gene primers. Libraries were prepared by immunoSEQ multiplex PCR; TCRdb keeps only in-frame clonotypes and omits some of them. That table gives V, J and clone size, and the DNA gave D and trimming. The data show roughly 100,000 clones, about 86% seen once. Sample: peripheral blood. This receptor was taken from a woman between 65 and 79 years old with acute or convalescent COVID-19. The chain joins TRBV30 to TRBJ2-5, with D possibly being TRBD2 (6 bases). CDR3: CAWSVGGWETQYF. CDR3 in DNA: TGTGCCTGGAGTGTGGGGGGTTGGGAGACCCAGTACTTC.